The text below deals with one T cell receptor (beta chain). This specimen comes from a study of blood T cell repertoires in COVID-19. About the research overall: Specimens from acute and convalescent COVID-19 originated in the United States, Italy and Spain. Sources were T cells, B-cell-depleted T cells, or PBMCs; the material itself was cDNA or gDNA.

CDR3 length: 15 residues. The germline CDR1 and CDR2 sequences are MDHEN and SYDVKM. J lost 10 bases, V lost 7 bases, and 13 bases had no gene match. The authors' processing: Cell counts per sample came from amplifying reference gene primers. Measured with immunoSEQ multiplex PCR; TCRdb has only the in-frame clones, and not every one. V and J calls plus clone size are reproduced from that table; the DNA served to infer D and trimming. The sample yields approximately 30,000 clones, around nine tenths seen once. Sequences were obtained from peripheral blood. This sequence joins TRBV28 and TRBJ1-6; TRBD1 agrees at 7 bases. This clonotype was sampled from a human donor in a cohort sampled during active COVID-19. The CDR3: CASTLRGGGGSPLHF. The CDR3 coding sequence is TGTGCCAGCACTCTCAGAGGGGGCGGAGGCTCACCCCTCCACTTT. The full variable domain, its missing parts supplied by reference TRBV28 and TRBJ1-6, is DVKVTQSSRYLVKRTGEKVFLECVQDMDHENMFWYRQDPGLGLRLIYFSYDVKMKEKGDIPEGYSVSREKKERFSLILESASTNQTSMYLCASTLRGGGGSPLHFGNGTRLTVT.